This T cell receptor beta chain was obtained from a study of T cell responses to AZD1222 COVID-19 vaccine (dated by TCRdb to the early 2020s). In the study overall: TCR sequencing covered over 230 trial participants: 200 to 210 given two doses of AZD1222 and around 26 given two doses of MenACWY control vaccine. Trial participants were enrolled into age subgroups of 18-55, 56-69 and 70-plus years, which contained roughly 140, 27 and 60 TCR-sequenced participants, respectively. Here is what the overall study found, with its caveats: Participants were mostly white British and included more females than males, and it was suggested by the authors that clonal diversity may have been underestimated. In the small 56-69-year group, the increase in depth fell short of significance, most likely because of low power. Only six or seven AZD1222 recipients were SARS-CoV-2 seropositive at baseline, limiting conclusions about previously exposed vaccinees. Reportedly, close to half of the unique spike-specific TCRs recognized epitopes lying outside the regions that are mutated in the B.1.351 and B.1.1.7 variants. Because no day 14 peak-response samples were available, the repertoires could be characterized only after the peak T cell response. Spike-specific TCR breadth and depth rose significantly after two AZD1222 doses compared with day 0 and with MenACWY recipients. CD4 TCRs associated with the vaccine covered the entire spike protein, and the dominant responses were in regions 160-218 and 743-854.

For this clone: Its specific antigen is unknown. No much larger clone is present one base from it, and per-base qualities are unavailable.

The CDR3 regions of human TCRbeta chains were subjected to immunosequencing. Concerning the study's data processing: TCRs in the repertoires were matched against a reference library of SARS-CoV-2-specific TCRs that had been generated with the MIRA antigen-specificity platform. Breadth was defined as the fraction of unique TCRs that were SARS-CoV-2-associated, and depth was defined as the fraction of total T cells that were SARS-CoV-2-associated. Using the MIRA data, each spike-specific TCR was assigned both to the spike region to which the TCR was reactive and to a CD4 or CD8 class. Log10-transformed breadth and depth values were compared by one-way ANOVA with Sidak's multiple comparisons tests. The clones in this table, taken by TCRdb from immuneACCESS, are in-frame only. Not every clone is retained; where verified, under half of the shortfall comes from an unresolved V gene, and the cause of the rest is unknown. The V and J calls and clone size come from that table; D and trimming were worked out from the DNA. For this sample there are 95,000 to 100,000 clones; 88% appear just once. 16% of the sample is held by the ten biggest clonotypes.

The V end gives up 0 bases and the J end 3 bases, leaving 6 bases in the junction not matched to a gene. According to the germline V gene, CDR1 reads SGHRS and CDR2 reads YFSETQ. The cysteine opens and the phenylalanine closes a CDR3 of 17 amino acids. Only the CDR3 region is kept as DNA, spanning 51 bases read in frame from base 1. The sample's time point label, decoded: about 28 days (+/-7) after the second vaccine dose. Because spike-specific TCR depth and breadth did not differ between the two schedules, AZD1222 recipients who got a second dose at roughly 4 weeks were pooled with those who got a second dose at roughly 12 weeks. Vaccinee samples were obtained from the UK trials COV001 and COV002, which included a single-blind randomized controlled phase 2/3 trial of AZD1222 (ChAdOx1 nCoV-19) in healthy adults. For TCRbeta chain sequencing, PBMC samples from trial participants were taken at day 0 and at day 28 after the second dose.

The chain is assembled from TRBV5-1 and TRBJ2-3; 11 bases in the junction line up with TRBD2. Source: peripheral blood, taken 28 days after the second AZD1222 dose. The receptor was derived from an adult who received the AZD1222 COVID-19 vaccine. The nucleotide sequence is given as TGCGCCAGCAGCTTGGGTTTAGCGGGAGGGCCGACAGATACGCAGTATTTT. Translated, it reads CASSLGLAGGPTDTQYF.